The clone carrying this T cell receptor (beta chain) occurred once. Original processing methods: Estimated nucleated cell counts came from reference gene primer amplification. TCRdb's copy holds only in-frame clones and misses some; the assay was immunoSEQ multiplex PCR. V and J calls and clone size are copied from that table; D and trimming were computed from the DNA. Among more than 95,000 clones listed, roughly 90% were seen once. V lost 6 bases to trimming and J lost 0 bases; unmatched junction nucleotides: 4. The CDR3 spans 15 residues. Per the germline V gene, CDR1 is MDHEN and CDR2 is SYDVKM. The sample is drawn from a study of blood T cell repertoires in COVID-19. Study information: Sources were T cells, B-cell-depleted T cells, or PBMCs; the material itself was cDNA or gDNA.

This sequence was found in a woman aged 80 or over with acute or convalescent COVID-19. This sequence joins TRBV28 and TRBJ1-1; 10 bases line up with TRBD1. The sample comprised peripheral blood. The DNA for the CDR3 is TGTGCCAGCAGGTTAGGACAGGGGGTGAACACTGAAGCTTTCTTT. Protein: CASRLGQGVNTEAFF.